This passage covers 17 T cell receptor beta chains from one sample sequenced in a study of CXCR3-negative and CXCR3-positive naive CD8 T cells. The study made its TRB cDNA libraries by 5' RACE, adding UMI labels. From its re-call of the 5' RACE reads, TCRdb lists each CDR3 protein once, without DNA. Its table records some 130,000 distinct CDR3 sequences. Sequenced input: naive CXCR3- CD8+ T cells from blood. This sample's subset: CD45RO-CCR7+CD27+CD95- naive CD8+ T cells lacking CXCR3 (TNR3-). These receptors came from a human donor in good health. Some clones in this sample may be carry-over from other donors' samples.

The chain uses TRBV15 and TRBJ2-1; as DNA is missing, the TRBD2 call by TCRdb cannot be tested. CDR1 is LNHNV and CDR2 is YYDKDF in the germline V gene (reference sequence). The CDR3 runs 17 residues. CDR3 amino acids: CATSTEREEVGNNEQFF.

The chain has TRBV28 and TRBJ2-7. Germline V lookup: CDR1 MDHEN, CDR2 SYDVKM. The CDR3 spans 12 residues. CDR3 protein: CASSSVTYEQYF.

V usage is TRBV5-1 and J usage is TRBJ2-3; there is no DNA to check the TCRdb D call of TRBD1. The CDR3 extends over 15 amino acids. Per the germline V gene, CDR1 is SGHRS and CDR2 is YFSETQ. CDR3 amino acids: CASSEERGLTDTQYF.

This CDR3 is CASSHDGTSGSYEQYF. The rearrangement uses TRBV4-1 and TRBJ2-7; the D call from TCRdb, TRBD2, cannot be confirmed without DNA. In germline, CDR1 is MGHRA, CDR2 YSYEKL. The CDR3 has 16 residues.

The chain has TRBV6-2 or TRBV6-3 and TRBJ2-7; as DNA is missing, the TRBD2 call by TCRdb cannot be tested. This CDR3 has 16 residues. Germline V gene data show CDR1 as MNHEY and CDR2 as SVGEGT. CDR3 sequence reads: CASSSSRLAGAYEQYF.

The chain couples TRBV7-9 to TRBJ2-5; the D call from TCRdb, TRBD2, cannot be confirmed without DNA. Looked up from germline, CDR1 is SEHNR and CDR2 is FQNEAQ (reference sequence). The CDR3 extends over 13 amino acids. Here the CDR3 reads CASGAAERETQYF.

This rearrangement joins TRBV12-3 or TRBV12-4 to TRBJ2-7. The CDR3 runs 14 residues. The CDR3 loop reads CASSRLTTYYEQYF.

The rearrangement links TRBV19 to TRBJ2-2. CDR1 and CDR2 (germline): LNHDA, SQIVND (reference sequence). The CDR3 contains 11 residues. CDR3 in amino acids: CASSRPGELFF.

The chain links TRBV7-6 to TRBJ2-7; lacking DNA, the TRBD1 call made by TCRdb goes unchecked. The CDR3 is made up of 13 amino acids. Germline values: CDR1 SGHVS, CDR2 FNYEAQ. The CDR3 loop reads CASSQGSVPEQYF.

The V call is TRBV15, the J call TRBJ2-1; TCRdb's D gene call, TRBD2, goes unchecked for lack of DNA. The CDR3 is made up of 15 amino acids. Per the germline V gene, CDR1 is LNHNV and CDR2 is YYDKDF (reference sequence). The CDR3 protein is CATSDLAGAYNEQFF.

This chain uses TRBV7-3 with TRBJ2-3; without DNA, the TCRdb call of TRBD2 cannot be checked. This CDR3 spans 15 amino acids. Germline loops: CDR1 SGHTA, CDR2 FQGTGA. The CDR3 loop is CASSSGTSGSDTQYF.

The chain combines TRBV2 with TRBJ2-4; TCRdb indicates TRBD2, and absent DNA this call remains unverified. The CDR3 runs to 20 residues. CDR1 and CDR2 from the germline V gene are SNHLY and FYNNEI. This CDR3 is CASSLGGLAGGPLSKNIQYF.

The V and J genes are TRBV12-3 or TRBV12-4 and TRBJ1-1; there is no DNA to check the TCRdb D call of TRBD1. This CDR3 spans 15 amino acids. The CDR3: CASRAPSGEGTEAFF.

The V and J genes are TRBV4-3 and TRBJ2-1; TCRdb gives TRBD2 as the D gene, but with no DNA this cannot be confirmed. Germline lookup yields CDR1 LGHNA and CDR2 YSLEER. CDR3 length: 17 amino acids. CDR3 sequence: CASSRKLAGGYYNEQFF.

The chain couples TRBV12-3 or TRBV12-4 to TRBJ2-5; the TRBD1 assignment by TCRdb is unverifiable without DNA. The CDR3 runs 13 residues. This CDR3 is CASGTGGGQTQYF.

CDR3 sequence: CSVEDRDTPGEQYF. This chain links TRBV29-1 with TRBJ2-7; TCRdb picks TRBD1, but there is no DNA to check that call. Germline V gene lookup returns CDR1 SQVTM and CDR2 ANQGSEA. CDR3 size: 14 residues.

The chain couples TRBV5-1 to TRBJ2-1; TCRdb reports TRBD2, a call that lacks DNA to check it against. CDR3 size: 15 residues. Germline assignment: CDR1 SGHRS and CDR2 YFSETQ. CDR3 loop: CASSLLLAGGNEQFF.